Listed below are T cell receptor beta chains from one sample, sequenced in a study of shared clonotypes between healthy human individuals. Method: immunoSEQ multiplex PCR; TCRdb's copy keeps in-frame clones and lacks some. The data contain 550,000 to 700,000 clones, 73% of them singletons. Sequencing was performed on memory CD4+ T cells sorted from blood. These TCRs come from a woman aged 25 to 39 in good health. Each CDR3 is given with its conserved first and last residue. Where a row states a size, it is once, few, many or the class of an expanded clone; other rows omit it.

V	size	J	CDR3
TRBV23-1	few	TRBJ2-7	CASKPTSGTSYEQYF
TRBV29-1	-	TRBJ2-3	CSVRVRNPTDTQYF
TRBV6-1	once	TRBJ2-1	CASSERWGVDHGYEQFF
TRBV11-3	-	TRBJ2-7	CASSLQGDGEQYF
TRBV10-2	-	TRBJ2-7	CASRGDRGSYEQYF
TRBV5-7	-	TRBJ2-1	CASSLNVHGINEQFF
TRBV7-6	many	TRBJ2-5	CASSLHETQYF
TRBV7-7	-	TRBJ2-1	CASSRGLAGRNNEQFF
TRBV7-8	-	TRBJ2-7	CASSLVDRAYEQYF
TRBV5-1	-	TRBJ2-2	CASSSVAGLTGELFF
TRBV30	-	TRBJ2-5	CAWFSDRVGETQYF
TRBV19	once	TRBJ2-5	CASSIPDPGLAGGATQYF
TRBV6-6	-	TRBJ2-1	CASKTSGRTNEQFF
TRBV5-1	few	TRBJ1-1	CASSLGGNTEAFF
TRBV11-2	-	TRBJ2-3	CASSLAGTNKGSTDTQYF